These 9 T cell receptor beta chains share one sample of origin, sequenced in a study of cytomegalovirus exposure and HLA in healthy donors. Sequencing was performed with immunoSEQ multiplex PCR; in TCRdb, only in-frame clones are kept and a portion is missing. Of some 64,000 clones in the sample, nearly 98% were seen once. Sequenced: PBMCs. The receptors stem from a woman aged 18-35 years in good health and CMV-seropositive.

The CDR3, as DNA: TGCGCCAGCAGCCAAGGGCTAGCGGGAGTAGATACGCAGTATTTT. This gives the protein CASSQGLAGVDTQYF. V and J are TRBV4-1 and TRBJ2-3, with 10 bases matching TRBD2. The V gene's germline CDR1 is MGHRA and CDR2 YSYEKL. The V and J ends lost 1 base and 5 bases, in that order; junction bases with no gene match: 3. The length of the CDR3 is 15 residues.

The chain combines TRBV2 with TRBJ2-5, with D tentatively TRBD1 (5 bases). This CDR3 is 14 amino acids long. V was trimmed by 1 base and J by 5 bases, leaving 11 bases between them. Per germline, CDR1 SNHLY and CDR2 FYNNEI. CDR3 protein: CASSEGRGVETQYF. The CDR3 DNA reads TGTGCCAGCAGTGAAGGAAGGGGCGTTGAGACCCAGTACTTC.

The rearrangement links TRBV13 to TRBJ2-1; TRBD2 matches 12 bases. Germline CDR1 reads PRHDT; CDR2 reads FYEKMQ (reference sequence). The CDR3 is 18 amino acids. Trimming took 2 bases from V and 0 from J; bases not matched to a gene: 5. DNA for the CDR3: TGTGCCAGCAGCTTAAGTACTAGCGGGAGGAGCTCCTACAATGAGCAGTTCTTC. Translating gives CASSLSTSGRSSYNEQFF.

V usage is TRBV6-5 and J usage is TRBJ2-3, with 9 bases matching TRBD2. The germline V gene encodes CDR1 MNHEY and CDR2 SVGAGI. V shed 6 bases, J shed 1 base, and the junction held 2 bases outside the gene matches. The CDR3 totals 14 residues. The CDR3 sequence is CASSRTSGTDTQYF. The CDR3 coding sequence is TGTGCCAGCAGCAGGACTAGCGGCACAGATACGCAGTATTTT.

This clone was seen just once. The J gene is TRBJ2-5, the V gene TRBV13; TRBD2 is a possible D gene (5 bases). In germline, CDR1 is PRHDT, CDR2 FYEKMQ (reference sequence). The CDR3 runs to 15 residues. V was trimmed by 5 bases and J by 8 bases, leaving 21 bases between them. In DNA, the CDR3 is TGTGCCAGCAGCCCCAAGGATCGGGGTAGTGATACCCAGTACTTC. It specifies CASSPKDRGSDTQYF.

This chain uses TRBV4-1 with TRBJ2-1; 10 positions match TRBD2. Germline loops: CDR1 MGHRA, CDR2 YSYEKL. CDR3 length: 16 residues. The trim removed 0 bases at V and 4 bases at J, leaving 3 bases unmatched. In DNA, the CDR3 is TGCGCCAGCAGCCAAGAAGGGGGACTAGCGTACAATGAGCAGTTCTTC. Translation: CASSQEGGLAYNEQFF.

The V call is TRBV9, the J call TRBJ2-3, with 13 nucleotides matching TRBD2. Germline V gene sequence: CDR1 SGDLS, CDR2 YYNGEE. The J segment lost 5 bases and the V segment lost 4 bases, leaving 7 bases of the junction unmatched. The CDR3 runs to 16 residues. The CDR3 here is CASSRLAGGYGDTQYF. DNA for the CDR3: TGTGCCAGCAGCAGACTAGCGGGGGGATATGGAGATACGCAGTATTTT.

This clone was observed a single time. CDR3 amino acids: CASSQNRDPNQPQHF. CDR3 bases: TGTGCCAGCAGCCAAAACAGGGACCCCAATCAGCCCCAGCATTTT. V is TRBV5-4 and J is TRBJ1-5; D might be TRBD1 (6 bases). CDR1 is SGHNT and CDR2 is YYREEE in the germline V gene (reference sequence). Trimming removed 4 bases at V and 3 bases at J, with 14 bases between. The CDR3 runs to 15 residues. The full variable domain, its missing parts supplied by reference TRBV5-4 and TRBJ1-5, is ETGVTQSPTHLIKTRGQQVTLRCSSQSGHNTVSWYQQALGQGPQFIFQYYREEENGRGNFPPRFSGLQFPNYSSELNVNALELDDSALYLCASSQNRDPNQPQHFGDGTRLSIL.

The gene calls are TRBV7-6 and TRBJ2-7, with TRBD1 identical over 9 bases. The CDR3 runs to 13 residues. The J segment lost 2 bases and the V segment lost 4 bases, leaving 0 bases of the junction unmatched. Germline CDR1 and CDR2: SGHVS and FNYEAQ. The CDR3 DNA sequence: TGTGCCAGCAGCTGGGACAGGGCCTACGAGCAGTACTTC. Translating it yields CASSWDRAYEQYF.